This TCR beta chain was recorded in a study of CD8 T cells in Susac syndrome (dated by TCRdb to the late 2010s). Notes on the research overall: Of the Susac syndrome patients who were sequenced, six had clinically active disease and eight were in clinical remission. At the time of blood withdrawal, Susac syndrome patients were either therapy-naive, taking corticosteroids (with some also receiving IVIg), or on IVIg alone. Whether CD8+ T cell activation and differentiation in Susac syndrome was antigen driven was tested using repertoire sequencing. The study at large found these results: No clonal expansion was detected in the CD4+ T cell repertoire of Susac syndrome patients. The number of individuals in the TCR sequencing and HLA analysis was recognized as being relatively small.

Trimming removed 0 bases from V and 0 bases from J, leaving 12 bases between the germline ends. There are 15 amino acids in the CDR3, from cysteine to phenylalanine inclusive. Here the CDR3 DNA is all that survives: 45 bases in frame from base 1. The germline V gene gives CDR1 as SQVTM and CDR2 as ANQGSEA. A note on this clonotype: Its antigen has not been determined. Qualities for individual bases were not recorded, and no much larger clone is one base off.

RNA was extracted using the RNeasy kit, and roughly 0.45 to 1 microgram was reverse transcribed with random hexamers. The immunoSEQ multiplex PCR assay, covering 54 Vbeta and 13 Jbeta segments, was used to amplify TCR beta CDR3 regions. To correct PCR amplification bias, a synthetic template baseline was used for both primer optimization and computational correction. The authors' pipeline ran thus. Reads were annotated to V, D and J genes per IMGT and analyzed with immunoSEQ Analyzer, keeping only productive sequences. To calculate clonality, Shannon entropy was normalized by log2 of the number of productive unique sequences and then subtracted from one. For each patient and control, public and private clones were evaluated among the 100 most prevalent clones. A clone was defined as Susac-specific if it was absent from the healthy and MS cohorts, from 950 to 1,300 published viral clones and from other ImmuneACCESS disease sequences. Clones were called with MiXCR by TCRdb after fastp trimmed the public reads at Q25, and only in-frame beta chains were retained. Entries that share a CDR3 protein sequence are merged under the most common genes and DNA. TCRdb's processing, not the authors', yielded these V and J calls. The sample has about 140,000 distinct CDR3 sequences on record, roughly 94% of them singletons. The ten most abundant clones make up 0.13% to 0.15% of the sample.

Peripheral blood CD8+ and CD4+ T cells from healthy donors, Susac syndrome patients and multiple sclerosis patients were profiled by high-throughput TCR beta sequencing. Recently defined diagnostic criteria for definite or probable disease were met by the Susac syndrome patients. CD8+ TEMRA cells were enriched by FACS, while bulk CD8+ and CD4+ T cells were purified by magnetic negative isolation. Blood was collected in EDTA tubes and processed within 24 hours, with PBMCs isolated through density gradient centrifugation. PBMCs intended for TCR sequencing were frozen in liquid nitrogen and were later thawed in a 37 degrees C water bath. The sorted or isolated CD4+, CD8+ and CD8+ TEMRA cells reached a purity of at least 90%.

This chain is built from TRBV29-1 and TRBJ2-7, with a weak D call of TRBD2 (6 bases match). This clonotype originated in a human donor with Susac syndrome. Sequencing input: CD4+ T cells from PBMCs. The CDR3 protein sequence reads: CSVEDLRRVSYEQYF. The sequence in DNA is TGCAGCGTTGAAGATCTTCGGAGGGTCTCCTACGAGCAGTACTTC.